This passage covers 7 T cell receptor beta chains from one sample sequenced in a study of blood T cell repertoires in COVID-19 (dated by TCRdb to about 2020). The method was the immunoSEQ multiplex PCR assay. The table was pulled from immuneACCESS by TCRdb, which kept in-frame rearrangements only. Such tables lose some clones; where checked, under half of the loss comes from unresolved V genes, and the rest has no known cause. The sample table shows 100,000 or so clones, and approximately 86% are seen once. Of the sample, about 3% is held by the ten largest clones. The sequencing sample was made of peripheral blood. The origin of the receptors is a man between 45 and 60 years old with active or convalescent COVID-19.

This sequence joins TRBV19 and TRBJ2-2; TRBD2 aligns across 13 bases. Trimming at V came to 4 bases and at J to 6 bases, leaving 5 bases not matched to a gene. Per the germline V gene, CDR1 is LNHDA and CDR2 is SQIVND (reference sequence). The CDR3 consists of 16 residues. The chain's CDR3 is CASSRTSGGASGELFF. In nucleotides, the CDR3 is TGTGCCAGTAGTAGAACTAGCGGGGGGGCGTCCGGGGAGCTGTTTTTT. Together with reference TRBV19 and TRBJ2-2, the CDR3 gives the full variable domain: DGGITQSPKYLFRKEGQNVTLSCEQNLNHDAMYWYRQDPGQGLRLIYYSQIVNDFQKGDIAEGYSVSREKKESFPLTVTSAQKNPTAFYLCASSRTSGGASGELFFGEGSRLTVL.

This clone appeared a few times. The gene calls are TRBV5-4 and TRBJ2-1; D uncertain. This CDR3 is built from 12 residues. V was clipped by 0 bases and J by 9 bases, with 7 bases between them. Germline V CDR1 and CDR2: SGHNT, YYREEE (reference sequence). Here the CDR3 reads CASSLVPGEQFF. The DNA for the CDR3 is TGTGCCAGCAGCTTGGTCCCGGGTGAGCAGTTCTTC.

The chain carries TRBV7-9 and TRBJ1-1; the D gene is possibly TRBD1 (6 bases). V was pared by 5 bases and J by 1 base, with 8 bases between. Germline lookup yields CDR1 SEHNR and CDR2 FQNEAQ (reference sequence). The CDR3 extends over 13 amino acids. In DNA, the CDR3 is TGTGCCAGCAGCCAACAGGGGAACACTGAAGCTTTCTTT. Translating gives CASSQQGNTEAFF.

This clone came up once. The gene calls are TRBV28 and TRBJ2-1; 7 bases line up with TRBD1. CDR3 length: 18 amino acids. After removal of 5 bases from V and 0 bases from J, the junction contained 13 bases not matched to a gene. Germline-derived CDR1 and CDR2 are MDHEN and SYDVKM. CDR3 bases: TGTGCCAGCAGTCCCACAGGGGCCTTCTTTAGCTCCTACAATGAGCAGTTCTTC. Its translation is CASSPTGAFFSSYNEQFF.

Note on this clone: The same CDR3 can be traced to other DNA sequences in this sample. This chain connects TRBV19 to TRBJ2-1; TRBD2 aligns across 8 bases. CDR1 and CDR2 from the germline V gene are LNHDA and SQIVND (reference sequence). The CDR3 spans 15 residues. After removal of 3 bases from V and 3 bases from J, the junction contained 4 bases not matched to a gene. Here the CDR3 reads CASSIAAGGYNEQFF. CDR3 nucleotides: TGTGCCAGTAGTATCGCGGCGGGGGGCTACAATGAGCAGTTCTTC.

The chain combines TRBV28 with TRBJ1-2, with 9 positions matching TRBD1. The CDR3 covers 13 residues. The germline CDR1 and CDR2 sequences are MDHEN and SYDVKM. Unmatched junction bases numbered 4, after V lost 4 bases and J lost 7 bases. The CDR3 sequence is CASSSGQGFGYTF. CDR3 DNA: TGTGCCAGCAGTTCTGGACAGGGGTTTGGCTACACCTTC.

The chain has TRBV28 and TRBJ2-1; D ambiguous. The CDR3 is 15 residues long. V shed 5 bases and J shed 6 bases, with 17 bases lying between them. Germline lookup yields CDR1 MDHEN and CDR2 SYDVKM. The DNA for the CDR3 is TGTGCCAGCAGTGCCTACTACGCCGGGTCCAATGAGCAGTTCTTC. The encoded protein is CASSAYYAGSNEQFF.